The rows below give T cell receptor beta chains drawn from one sample of a study of control samples from healthy donors and cancer patients. Sequencing used immunoSEQ multiplex PCR; TCRdb keeps in-frame clones, though not all of them. The sample has around 250,000 clones; more than 65% are singletons. Sequencing was done on a sample of PBMCs. These receptors all come from a woman aged 60-75 years with lung cancer. Each CDR3 is given with its conserved first and last residue. A D gene is named only where the DNA matches it firmly. Only some rows state a clone size, as once, few, many or a class for expanded clones.

NA | TRBD1 | TRBJ1-1 | TRBV7-9 | TGTGCCAGCAGCCGAACAGGGGGCACTGAAGCTTTCTTT | CASSRTGGTEAFF
NA | NA | TRBJ2-7 | TRBV28 | TGTGCCAGCAGTTGGGGACCCGGGACGGAGACCTACGAGCAGTACTTC | CASSWGPGTETYEQYF
NA | NA | TRBJ1-2 | TRBV6-4 | TGTGCCAGCAGCGACACCCACGGGCCCCGCCGAGGTGGCTACACCTTC | CASSDTHGPRRGGYTF
NA | NA | TRBJ2-3 | TRBV5-6 | TGTGCCAGCAGCTTGAATGCAGTCGCAGATACGCAGTATTTT | CASSLNAVADTQYF
NA | TRBD2 | TRBJ2-1 | TRBV7-3 | TGTGCCAGCAGCTCGACCGGGAGGAATGAGCAGTTCTTC | CASSSTGRNEQFF
NA | NA | TRBJ1-1 | TRBV18 | TGTGCCAGCTCTCTGAGCCGGGACAAAGCTTTCTTT | CASSLSRDKAFF
few | TRBD2 | TRBJ2-1 | TRBV7-8 | TGTGCCAGCAGCTTTCTTAGCGGGGGGGCCCACAATGAGCAGTTCTTC | CASSFLSGGAHNEQFF
NA | TRBD1 | TRBJ1-1 | TRBV6-5 | TGTGCCAGCAGTCCAGGGAGGACAGGGGTCACTGAAGCTTTCTTT | CASSPGRTGVTEAFF
NA | NA | TRBJ2-1 | TRBV24-1 | TGTGCCACCAGTGATCGGGGAGGTGAGCAGTTCTTC | CATSDRGGEQFF
once | NA | TRBJ2-1 | TRBV11-2 | TGTGCCAGCAGCTTAGTTGTGTATGAGCAGTTCTTC | CASSLVVYEQFF
NA | NA | TRBJ2-5 | TRBV28 | TGTGCCGGGCGAACTGGCGTGGTAAGCCAACACTGGATGAAAGAGACCCAGTACTTC | CAGRTGVVSQHWMKETQYF
NA | NA | TRBJ2-7 | TRBV4-1 | TGCGCCAGCAGCCAAGGTTCCAGACAACTTACCTACGAGCAGTACTTC | CASSQGSRQLTYEQYF
NA | NA | TRBJ2-7 | TRBV6-5 | TGTGCCAGCAGCCAGACGGAGTACTACGAGCAGTACTTC | CASSQTEYYEQYF
few | TRBD1 | TRBJ2-4 | TRBV6-5 | TGTGCCAGCAGCGTGACAGGGGGCGGCAAAAACATTCAGTACTTC | CASSVTGGGKNIQYF
few | TRBD1 | TRBJ1-5 | TRBV18 | TGTGCCAGCTCACCACGACGAAATAGCCTTGACAGGGGAGCAAATCAGCCCCAGCATTTT | CASSPRRNSLDRGANQPQHF
NA | TRBD1 | TRBJ2-3 | TRBV27 | TGTGCCAGCAGTCCACTTCAGGGACAGTATCAATATATAGATACGCAGTATTTT | CASSPLQGQYQYIDTQYF
NA | NA | TRBJ2-1 | TRBV12-3/TRBV12-4 | TGTGCCAGCAGTTTAAGGCGGGGCAATGAGCAGTTCTTC | CASSLRRGNEQFF
NA | TRBD1 | TRBJ1-2 | TRBV28 | TGTGCCAGCAACCAGGGGGCGGATGGCTACACCTTC | CASNQGADGYTF
NA | TRBD2 | TRBJ2-1 | TRBV10-1 | TGCGCCAGCACCCCGGGACTAGCGGGAGGGGTGTTCTTC | CASTPGLAGGVFF
NA | TRBD1 | TRBJ2-1 | TRBV18 | TGTGCCAGCTCTGGACAGGGCAACTACAATGAGCAGTTCTTC | CASSGQGNYNEQFF
NA | NA | TRBJ1-5 | TRBV4-1 | TGCGCCAGCAGAGCTCAGGGTAGCAATCAGCCCCAGCATTTT | CASRAQGSNQPQHF
NA | NA | TRBJ2-5 | TRBV11-3 | TGTGCCAGCAGCTTAGGGTCAGGAGGAGAGACCCAGTACTTC | CASSLGSGGETQYF
once | NA | TRBJ1-1 | TRBV30 | TGTGCCTGGAGTACCAGGGCTGCCACTGAAGCTTTCTTT | CAWSTRAATEAFF
few | TRBD1 | TRBJ2-5 | TRBV7-6 | TGTGCCAGCAGCCGAGGGACAGGGAATGGAGAGACCCAGTACTTC | CASSRGTGNGETQYF
NA | TRBD1 | TRBJ1-6 | TRBV2 | TGTGCCAGCAGTGCGGAGACAGGGTATAATTCACCCCTCCACTTT | CASSAETGYNSPLHF
once | TRBD2 | TRBJ2-3 | TRBV9 | TGTGCCAGCAGCGTAGGTCTAGCGGGAGGCACAGATACGCAGTATTTT | CASSVGLAGGTDTQYF
NA | TRBD2 | TRBJ2-7 | TRBV6-1 | TGTGCCAGCAGTGAACCCCTTGCGGGGGGGCCCAACGAGCAGTACTTC | CASSEPLAGGPNEQYF
NA | NA | TRBJ2-1 | TRBV7-8 | TGTGCCAGCAGATTAGTCGATGAGCAGTTCTTC | CASRLVDEQFF
NA | NA | TRBJ1-4 | TRBV19 | TGTGCCAGTAGTATTCGGGGAGAAAAACTGTTTTTT | CASSIRGEKLFF
many | TRBD2 | TRBJ2-5 | TRBV7-3 | TGTGCCAGCAGCCCCGGGGTAGCGGGAGTTCGCGAGACCCAGTACTTC | CASSPGVAGVRETQYF
NA | NA | TRBJ1-2 | TRBV18 | TGTGCCAGCTCACCTGAACAGAGGAGAGGCTACACCTTC | CASSPEQRRGYTF
NA | NA | TRBJ1-2 | TRBV14 | TGTGCCAGCAGCCAAGGGAACGCGCTCTATGGCTACACCTTC | CASSQGNALYGYTF
NA | TRBD2 | TRBJ2-1 | TRBV5-1 | TGCGCCAGCAGCTCCCTATCCGGGACTAGCTACTACAATGAGCAGTTCTTC | CASSSLSGTSYYNEQFF
NA | NA | TRBJ2-7 | TRBV27 | TGTGCCAGCAGTCCCCTCGCGCGGACAGTAAATTCCTACGAGCAGTACTTC | CASSPLARTVNSYEQYF
NA | NA | TRBJ2-2 | TRBV3-1/TRBV3-2 | TGTGCCAGCAGCCAAGGTCTGACTAGTGGGTCCGGGGAGCTGTTTTTT | CASSQGLTSGSGELFF
NA | TRBD1 | TRBJ1-3 | TRBV18 | TGTGCCAGCTCACCACGGACAGGGGGATCAGGAAACACCATATATTTT | CASSPRTGGSGNTIYF
NA | NA | TRBJ1-2 | TRBV9 | TGTGCCAGCAGCGTAGGAGGAGGGTCCTACTATGGCTACACCTTC | CASSVGGGSYYGYTF
NA | NA | TRBJ2-7 | TRBV5-4 | TGTGCCAGCAGCCCCCATCTCGCCGGGGAGCAGTACTTC | CASSPHLAGEQYF
NA | NA | TRBJ1-3 | TRBV7-2 | TGTGCCAGCAGCTTAGACCTGGGAGCTGGAAACACCATATATTTT | CASSLDLGAGNTIYF
NA | TRBD1 | TRBJ1-6 | TRBV5-1 | TGCGCCAGCAGCTCGCATGGACAGGGAGATTCACCCCTCCACTTT | CASSSHGQGDSPLHF
NA | TRBD1 | TRBJ1-2 | TRBV6-5 | TGTGCCAGCAGAGGGACAGGGGATAATGGCTACACCTTC | CASRGTGDNGYTF
NA | NA | TRBJ2-3 | TRBV19 | TGTGCCAGTAGTGCTGATACGCAGTATTTT | CASSADTQYF